These 3 T cell receptor beta chains came from one sample sequenced in a study of OX40 agonist ivuxolimab in advanced cancers. Clones were sequenced by immunoSEQ multiplex PCR, and TCRdb holds only the in-frame ones, with some missing. The table records around 70,000 clones, roughly nine tenths of them present only once. Sequenced material: CD4+ or CD8+ T cells sorted from blood, taken in a trial of the OX40 agonist ivuxolimab. Source of these receptors: an adult with an advanced solid tumor such as melanoma, head and neck, liver or kidney cancer.

The CDR3 region has the DNA TGCGCCAGCAGCTTTCGAGGGCCAACGAACACCGGGGAGCTGTTTTTT. It codes for CASSFRGPTNTGELFF. The chain uses TRBV5-1 and TRBJ2-2; D is possibly TRBD2 (5 bases). The V and J ends lost 2 bases and 0 bases respectively, with 11 bases between them. The CDR3 covers 16 residues. Germline V gene data show CDR1 as SGHRS and CDR2 as YFSETQ.

V usage is TRBV11-3 and J usage is TRBJ2-1; the D gene is possibly TRBD2 (5 bases). This CDR3 spans 14 amino acids. Germline CDR1 is SGHNT and CDR2 is YENEEA. Between the trimmed V and J ends, which lost 5 bases and 4 bases, there was a span of 12 bases. CDR3 bases: TGTGCCAGCAGCCTAAACGGGGATTACAATGAGCAGTTCTTC. Encoded protein: CASSLNGDYNEQFF.

The gene calls are TRBV5-1 and TRBJ1-1; 10 positions agree with TRBD1. The CDR3 has 16 residues. Trimming removed 4 bases from V and 5 bases from J; junction bases left unmatched: 11. Germline-derived CDR1 and CDR2 are SGHRS and YFSETQ. CDR3 residues: CASSRNRDRGWTEAFF. The CDR3 nucleotides read TGCGCCAGCAGCCGTAATCGGGACAGGGGTTGGACTGAAGCTTTCTTT.